These T cell receptor beta chains were read from a single sample in a study of blood T cell repertoires in COVID-19. Libraries were prepared by immunoSEQ multiplex PCR; TCRdb keeps only in-frame clonotypes and omits some of them. The sample consists of about 210,000 clones, roughly 90% of them appearing once. The sequencing sample was made of peripheral blood. These receptors all stem from a woman aged 40 to 50 with acute or convalescent COVID-19. The CDR3 runs from the conserved cysteine through the conserved F or W. Each record gives: V gene, D gene, clone size, J gene, CDR3 protein, CDR3 DNA. A D gene is named only where the DNA matches it firmly. Size tells how often a clone was seen (once, few, many) or the class of an expanded clone, and some rows leave it out.

v_call: TRBV6-5
d_call: NA
clone_size: NA
j_call: TRBJ2-1
cdr3_aa: CASSYSLGEQFF
cdr3_nt: TGTGCCAGCAGTTATTCCCTCGGGGAGCAGTTCTTC

v_call: TRBV7-8
d_call: TRBD2
clone_size: NA
j_call: TRBJ2-1
cdr3_aa: CASSLVLAGGLHNEQFF
cdr3_nt: TGTGCCAGCAGCTTAGTCCTAGCGGGGGGACTACACAATGAGCAGTTCTTC

v_call: TRBV5-6
d_call: NA
clone_size: NA
j_call: TRBJ1-2
cdr3_aa: CASSLQGISGYTF
cdr3_nt: TGTGCCAGCAGCTTACAGGGAATTAGTGGCTACACCTTC

v_call: TRBV6-5
d_call: TRBD1
clone_size: few
j_call: TRBJ1-2
cdr3_aa: CASRGTENYGYTF
cdr3_nt: TGTGCCAGCAGGGGGACAGAGAACTATGGCTACACCTTC

v_call: TRBV7-8
d_call: TRBD1
clone_size: NA
j_call: TRBJ1-5
cdr3_aa: CASSQNNRGQQPQHF
cdr3_nt: TGTGCCAGCAGCCAAAACAACAGGGGCCAGCAGCCCCAGCATTTT

v_call: TRBV27
d_call: NA
clone_size: NA
j_call: TRBJ2-2
cdr3_aa: CASSPGLATGELFF
cdr3_nt: TGTGCCAGCAGTCCCGGACTCGCCACCGGGGAGCTGTTTTTT

v_call: TRBV30
d_call: NA
clone_size: NA
j_call: TRBJ2-2
cdr3_aa: CAWSQLERGGELFF
cdr3_nt: TGTGCCTGGAGCCAACTGGAACGGGGTGGGGAGCTGTTTTTT

v_call: TRBV5-1
d_call: TRBD2
clone_size: NA
j_call: TRBJ2-5
cdr3_aa: CASSLAGGPGETQYF
cdr3_nt: TGCGCCAGCAGCTTGGCGGGGGGGCCAGGAGAGACCCAGTACTTC

v_call: TRBV19
d_call: NA
clone_size: NA
j_call: TRBJ1-4
cdr3_aa: CASSLEVLTRLFF
cdr3_nt: TGTGCCAGTAGTCTTGAGGTCCTAACGCGACTGTTTTTT

v_call: TRBV11-2
d_call: NA
clone_size: NA
j_call: TRBJ1-3
cdr3_aa: CASRGLGGGEGNTIYF
cdr3_nt: TGTGCCAGCAGAGGACTAGGCGGGGGCGAAGGAAACACCATATATTTT

v_call: TRBV6-2/TRBV6-3
d_call: TRBD2
clone_size: NA
j_call: TRBJ2-2
cdr3_aa: CASSAGTSGGARRTGELFF
cdr3_nt: TGTGCCAGCAGCGCCGGGACTAGCGGGGGGGCTCGACGTACCGGGGAGCTGTTTTTT

v_call: TRBV19
d_call: TRBD1
clone_size: once
j_call: TRBJ1-6
cdr3_aa: CASSILGQTKNSPLHF
cdr3_nt: TGTGCCAGTAGTATATTGGGACAGACGAAAAATTCACCCCTCCACTTT

v_call: TRBV5-1
d_call: NA
clone_size: NA
j_call: TRBJ2-3
cdr3_aa: CASSSGLTDTQYF
cdr3_nt: TGCGCCAGCAGCTCCGGACTCACAGATACGCAGTATTTT

v_call: TRBV6-6
d_call: TRBD1
clone_size: few
j_call: TRBJ1-1
cdr3_aa: CASSLSRQGWNTEAFF
cdr3_nt: TGTGCCAGCAGTTTAAGCCGACAGGGGTGGAACACTGAAGCTTTCTTT

v_call: TRBV12-5
d_call: TRBD1
clone_size: NA
j_call: TRBJ1-4
cdr3_aa: CASGSSGGAGEKLFF
cdr3_nt: TGTGCTAGTGGGTCATCAGGGGGCGCGGGAGAAAAACTGTTTTTT

v_call: TRBV7-2
d_call: NA
clone_size: NA
j_call: TRBJ1-5
cdr3_aa: CASSSGQGAAQPQHF
cdr3_nt: TGTGCCAGCAGCTCCGGTCAAGGGGCTGCTCAGCCCCAGCATTTT

v_call: TRBV19
d_call: TRBD1
clone_size: NA
j_call: TRBJ2-3
cdr3_aa: CARGPGETGGWGTQYF
cdr3_nt: TGTGCCCGGGGCCCGGGGGAAACAGGGGGCTGGGGTACGCAGTATTTT

v_call: TRBV7-3
d_call: NA
clone_size: NA
j_call: TRBJ2-3
cdr3_aa: CASSQGTPSTDTQYF
cdr3_nt: TGTGCCAGCAGCCAAGGGACACCTAGCACAGATACGCAGTATTTT

v_call: TRBV19
d_call: NA
clone_size: NA
j_call: TRBJ2-2
cdr3_aa: CASSTTGGRRELFF
cdr3_nt: TGTGCCAGTAGTACGACAGGCGGTAGGAGGGAGCTGTTTTTT

v_call: TRBV5-1
d_call: NA
clone_size: NA
j_call: TRBJ1-4
cdr3_aa: CASSLSEGEKLFF
cdr3_nt: TGCGCCAGCAGCTTGTCCGAGGGAGAAAAACTGTTTTTT

v_call: TRBV2
d_call: NA
clone_size: NA
j_call: TRBJ1-2
cdr3_aa: CASSRPQGRNYGYTF
cdr3_nt: TGTGCCAGCAGCCGCCCCCAGGGAAGAAACTATGGCTACACCTTC

v_call: TRBV6-6
d_call: NA
clone_size: NA
j_call: TRBJ2-1
cdr3_aa: CASSYSNGSKQFF
cdr3_nt: TGTGCCAGCAGTTACTCGAATGGCAGTAAGCAGTTCTTC

v_call: TRBV6-5
d_call: NA
clone_size: NA
j_call: TRBJ1-2
cdr3_aa: CASSYARSANYGYTF
cdr3_nt: TGTGCCAGCAGTTACGCCAGATCCGCTAACTATGGCTACACCTTC

v_call: TRBV10-2
d_call: NA
clone_size: once
j_call: TRBJ2-5
cdr3_aa: CASSGSSYQETQYF
cdr3_nt: TGCGCCAGCAGTGGTAGTAGCTACCAAGAGACCCAGTACTTC

v_call: TRBV9
d_call: NA
clone_size: NA
j_call: TRBJ1-6
cdr3_aa: CASSELQGNINSPLHF
cdr3_nt: TGTGCCAGCAGCGAACTACAGGGTAATATTAATTCACCCCTCCACTTT

v_call: TRBV11-2
d_call: TRBD1
clone_size: NA
j_call: TRBJ1-2
cdr3_aa: CASSRNRGSYGYTF
cdr3_nt: TGTGCCAGCAGTCGTAACAGGGGATCCTATGGCTACACCTTC

v_call: TRBV5-6
d_call: TRBD1
clone_size: NA
j_call: TRBJ2-5
cdr3_aa: CASSWGTGTETQYF
cdr3_nt: TGTGCCAGCAGCTGGGGGACAGGGACGGAGACCCAGTACTTC

v_call: TRBV4-1
d_call: TRBD1
clone_size: NA
j_call: TRBJ2-5
cdr3_aa: CASSPYTGGGETQYF
cdr3_nt: TGCGCCAGCAGCCCCTACACAGGGGGCGGAGAGACCCAGTACTTC

v_call: TRBV19
d_call: NA
clone_size: once
j_call: TRBJ1-6
cdr3_aa: CASSIATGAGRSPLHF
cdr3_nt: TGTGCCAGTAGTATCGCGACCGGAGCCGGGAGGTCACCCCTCCACTTT

v_call: TRBV6-6
d_call: TRBD1
clone_size: NA
j_call: TRBJ1-1
cdr3_aa: CASPSQAGGNTEAFF
cdr3_nt: TGTGCCAGCCCATCCCAGGCAGGGGGGAACACTGAAGCTTTCTTT

v_call: TRBV13
d_call: NA
clone_size: few
j_call: TRBJ1-5
cdr3_aa: CASSLEGRQPQHF
cdr3_nt: TGTGCCAGCAGCTTGGAGGGAAGGCAGCCCCAGCATTTT

v_call: TRBV5-4
d_call: NA
clone_size: NA
j_call: TRBJ2-1
cdr3_aa: CASSFFGSAPFLF
cdr3_nt: TGTGCCAGCAGCTTTTTCGGGAGCGCTCCCTTTCTCTTC

v_call: TRBV2
d_call: NA
clone_size: NA
j_call: TRBJ1-1
cdr3_aa: CASRADMNTEAFF
cdr3_nt: TGTGCCAGCAGGGCGGACATGAACACTGAAGCTTTCTTT

v_call: TRBV19
d_call: NA
clone_size: NA
j_call: TRBJ1-3
cdr3_aa: CASRPRGDSGNTIYF
cdr3_nt: TGTGCCAGTCGCCCCCGGGGGGACTCTGGAAACACCATATATTTT

v_call: TRBV18
d_call: NA
clone_size: NA
j_call: TRBJ2-2
cdr3_aa: CASSPATNTGELFF
cdr3_nt: TGTGCCAGCTCACCAGCTACGAACACCGGGGAGCTGTTTTTT

v_call: TRBV10-3
d_call: TRBD2
clone_size: NA
j_call: TRBJ2-3
cdr3_aa: CAIKAGGGTDTQYF
cdr3_nt: TGTGCCATCAAAGCGGGGGGCGGGACAGATACGCAGTATTTT

v_call: TRBV11-2
d_call: TRBD1
clone_size: NA
j_call: TRBJ2-1
cdr3_aa: CASSPLARDRVGNEQFF
cdr3_nt: TGTGCCAGCAGCCCCCTGGCTAGGGACAGGGTGGGGAATGAGCAGTTCTTC

v_call: TRBV5-1
d_call: NA
clone_size: NA
j_call: TRBJ2-3
cdr3_aa: CASSLWEGGPTDTQYF
cdr3_nt: TGCGCCAGCAGCTTGTGGGAGGGGGGGCCGACAGATACGCAGTATTTT

v_call: TRBV6-5
d_call: TRBD1
clone_size: NA
j_call: TRBJ1-2
cdr3_aa: CASSRSGQGGGYTF
cdr3_nt: TGTGCCAGCAGCCGATCGGGACAGGGGGGAGGCTACACCTTC

v_call: TRBV7-3
d_call: TRBD2
clone_size: NA
j_call: TRBJ2-1
cdr3_aa: CASSLSSGVGNEQFF
cdr3_nt: TGTGCCAGCAGCTTATCTAGCGGGGTAGGGAATGAGCAGTTCTTC

v_call: TRBV7-3
d_call: TRBD2
clone_size: NA
j_call: TRBJ2-3
cdr3_aa: CASSLGGLAGGISSTDTQYF
cdr3_nt: TGTGCCAGCAGCTTAGGAGGACTAGCGGGGGGGATTTCTAGCACAGATACGCAGTATTTT

v_call: TRBV19
d_call: TRBD2
clone_size: NA
j_call: TRBJ2-3
cdr3_aa: CASRGLAGGDTQYF
cdr3_nt: TGTGCCAGCCGGGGACTAGCGGGGGGAGATACGCAGTATTTT

v_call: TRBV7-9
d_call: TRBD1
clone_size: NA
j_call: TRBJ1-6
cdr3_aa: CASSPEDRGSPLHF
cdr3_nt: TGTGCCAGCAGCCCCGAGGACAGGGGTTCACCCCTCCACTTT

v_call: TRBV7-8
d_call: NA
clone_size: NA
j_call: TRBJ1-2
cdr3_aa: CASSFAASYGYTF
cdr3_nt: TGTGCCAGCAGCTTCGCGGCCAGCTATGGCTACACCTTC

v_call: TRBV11-2
d_call: TRBD1
clone_size: few
j_call: TRBJ1-5
cdr3_aa: CASSAGQWNQPQHF
cdr3_nt: TGTGCCAGCAGCGCGGGACAGTGGAATCAGCCCCAGCATTTT

v_call: TRBV5-5
d_call: TRBD1
clone_size: NA
j_call: TRBJ1-3
cdr3_aa: CASSRRTGGRDSGNTIYF
cdr3_nt: TGTGCCAGCAGCCGAAGGACAGGCGGGAGGGACTCTGGAAACACCATATATTTT

v_call: TRBV11-3
d_call: TRBD2
clone_size: NA
j_call: TRBJ2-2
cdr3_aa: CASSLDPSGEPLANTGELFF
cdr3_nt: TGTGCCAGCAGCTTAGACCCTAGCGGGGAACCCCTGGCGAACACCGGGGAGCTGTTTTTT

v_call: TRBV6-6
d_call: NA
clone_size: NA
j_call: TRBJ1-3
cdr3_aa: CASSHETGESPGNTIYF
cdr3_nt: TGTGCCAGCAGTCACGAAACGGGGGAGTCTCCTGGAAACACCATATATTTT

v_call: TRBV11-2
d_call: TRBD2
clone_size: NA
j_call: TRBJ2-2
cdr3_aa: CASSLRAGVNTGELFF
cdr3_nt: TGTGCCAGCTCCCTGAGGGCGGGGGTAAACACCGGGGAGCTGTTTTTT

v_call: TRBV5-4
d_call: NA
clone_size: once
j_call: TRBJ2-3
cdr3_aa: CASSLTLQGITDTQYF
cdr3_nt: TGTGCCAGCAGCTTGACCCTTCAGGGGATCACAGATACGCAGTATTTT

v_call: TRBV6-5
d_call: TRBD2
clone_size: once
j_call: TRBJ2-2
cdr3_aa: CASRRAGGPGELFF
cdr3_nt: TGTGCCAGCCGTCGGGCGGGGGGCCCCGGGGAGCTGTTTTTT

v_call: TRBV7-8
d_call: NA
clone_size: NA
j_call: TRBJ1-5
cdr3_aa: CASSPRGSGGHQPQHF
cdr3_nt: TGTGCCAGCAGCCCCAGGGGATCGGGGGGGCATCAGCCCCAGCATTTT

v_call: TRBV19
d_call: NA
clone_size: NA
j_call: TRBJ2-5
cdr3_aa: CASSPGDLAQETQYF
cdr3_nt: TGTGCCAGTAGTCCTGGCGACTTGGCCCAAGAGACCCAGTACTTC

v_call: TRBV2
d_call: NA
clone_size: NA
j_call: TRBJ2-3
cdr3_aa: CASTHSTDTQYF
cdr3_nt: TGTGCCAGCACCCATAGCACAGATACGCAGTATTTT

v_call: TRBV7-8
d_call: TRBD1
clone_size: NA
j_call: TRBJ2-1
cdr3_aa: CASSQGQGVRNEQFF
cdr3_nt: TGTGCCAGCAGCCAGGGACAGGGTGTAAGGAATGAGCAGTTCTTC

v_call: TRBV30
d_call: TRBD1
clone_size: NA
j_call: TRBJ1-3
cdr3_aa: CAWSVLRQGVYTIYF
cdr3_nt: TGTGCCTGGAGTGTCTTGAGACAGGGAGTATACACCATATATTTT

v_call: TRBV6-2/TRBV6-3
d_call: NA
clone_size: NA
j_call: TRBJ1-2
cdr3_aa: CASSTNRVPIYGYTF
cdr3_nt: TGTGCCAGCAGTACAAACAGGGTCCCTATCTATGGCTACACCTTC